This T cell receptor (beta chain) was captured by sequencing in a study of T cell repertoires in cytomegalovirus infection. Across the study: CMV epitopes used comprised recently identified HLA-C-restricted ones and well-studied HLA-B-restricted ones. Study findings and constraints: What dominated the ex vivo response were HLA-C-restricted CMV-specific TCR beta clonotypes.

Germline V lookup: CDR1 SGHVS, CDR2 FQNEAQ. This CDR3 comprises 16 residues. The ends lost 1 base at V and 0 bases at J; junction bases unmatched: 6. A note on this clonotype: Its target is not known.

Using its own MiXCR run on the reads, TCRdb lists one record per CDR3 protein. The data hold 370,000 or so distinct CDR3 sequences, with approximately 30% observed a single time. The rearrangement links TRBV7-8 to TRBJ2-7, with 7 positions matching TRBD2. The sequencing here drew on cultured PBMCs, taken from culture after CMV antigen stimulation. This TCR derives from a human donor in good health (CMV status not recorded). Some clones in this sample may be carry-over from other donors' samples. In DNA form, the CDR3 reads TGTGCCAGCAGCTTAGGTGCTAGCGGTGGCTCCTACGAGCAGTACGTC. Translated: CASSLGASGGSYEQYV.